The 25 T cell receptor beta chains below come from one sample, sequenced in a study of T-cell memory formation after mild COVID-19. TCRdb re-derived calls from the 5' RACE reads in MiXCR, one entry per CDR3 protein. This sample has tens of thousands of distinct CDR3 sequences, with around 13% found just once. Input material: PBMCs or a T cell subset sorted from them (not recorded which). The receptor source for this set is an adult woman who had mild COVID-19 (a few samples of this study predate the infection). Cell type and time point are not known.

V and J are TRBV29-1 and TRBJ2-5; a weak D match, TRBD1 (5 bases). Germline V CDR1 and CDR2: SQVTM, ANQGSEA. The CDR3 is made up of 12 amino acids. The V end was cut by 3 bases, the J end by 2 bases, with 7 bases between. CDR3 in amino acids: CSVEGLQETQYF. As DNA, the CDR3 is TGCAGCGTTGAGGGGCTTCAAGAGACCCAGTACTTC.

In this sample, this clonotype turned up a few times. The rearrangement links TRBV29-1 to TRBJ2-3; 7 bases agree with TRBD1. The CDR3 extends over 10 amino acids. The germline V gene encodes CDR1 SQVTM and CDR2 ANQGSEA. Germline trimming cut 7 bases from V and 12 bases from J; bases unmatched to any gene: 7. The CDR3 loop is CSGDTGEQYF. Written as DNA, the CDR3 is TGCAGCGGAGACACAGGGGAACAGTATTTT.

The rearrangement joins TRBV2 to TRBJ2-7, with D possibly being TRBD2 (7 bases). Germline CDR1 is SNHLY and CDR2 is FYNNEI. V lost 2 bases and J 0 bases, leaving 11 bases between the germline ends. This CDR3 has 15 amino acids. As DNA, the CDR3 is TGTGCCAGCAGTGAACGGGGAGGGGGCTCCTACGAGCAGTACTTC. This gives the protein CASSERGGGSYEQYF.

Only a few counts were recorded for this clonotype. This chain connects TRBV20-1 to TRBJ1-1, with a tentative D call TRBD1 (5 bases). Germline V gene data show CDR1 as DFQATT and CDR2 as SNEGSKA (reference sequence). The ends were cut back, 6 bases at V and 4 bases at J, with 12 bases in the middle. This CDR3 is built from 12 residues. The CDR3 DNA follows: TGCAGTGCAGGAGAGGGGACCACTGAAGCTTTCTTT. Its protein product is CSAGEGTTEAFF.

The V and J genes are TRBV6-4 and TRBJ2-6; D gene unclear. Germline V CDR1 and CDR2: MRHNA, SNTAGT. This CDR3 spans 16 amino acids. The germline V and J ends were trimmed by 4 bases and 2 bases, with 12 bases remaining between them. CDR3 sequence reads: CASSGTTATGANVLTF. CDR3 nucleotides: TGTGCCAGCAGTGGAACGACTGCTACTGGGGCCAACGTCCTGACTTTC.

There are a few counts of this clonotype. This chain links TRBV18 with TRBJ1-1; D unclear. CDR3 length: 14 amino acids. Germline V CDR1 and CDR2: KGHSH, LQKENI. Trimming shortened V by 4 bases and J by 4 bases, and 13 bases separated the two germline ends. The CDR3 loop is CASSHRYDLTEAFF. The CDR3, as DNA: TGTGCCAGCTCACACCGTTACGACCTCACTGAAGCTTTCTTT. Supplemented by reference TRBV18 and TRBJ1-1, the full variable domain reads NAGVMQNPRHLVRRRGQEARLRCSPMKGHSHVYWYRQLPEEGLKFMVYLQKENIIDESGMPKERFSAEFPKEGPSILRIQQVVRGDSAAYFCASSHRYDLTEAFFGQGTRLTVV.

V gene TRBV11-2 combines with J gene TRBJ2-1, with TRBD2 as a possible D gene (6 bases). The CDR3 totals 15 residues. Germline CDR1 SGHAT, CDR2 FQNNGV. V shed 1 base and J shed 1 base, with 8 bases lying between them. CDR3 sequence (DNA): TGTGCCAGCAGCTTAGGCGGGGATTCCTACAATGAGCAGTTCTTC. It codes for CASSLGGDSYNEQFF.

This clonotype was detected only a few times. The rearrangement joins TRBV7-9 to TRBJ2-7; D gene unclear. V was trimmed by 5 bases and J by 0 bases, leaving 8 bases between them. The CDR3 contains 13 residues. Germline V lookup: CDR1 SEHNR, CDR2 FQNEAQ (reference sequence). The chain's CDR3 is CASSPRGSYEQYF. CDR3 in DNA: TGTGCCAGCAGCCCTCGCGGCTCCTACGAGCAGTACTTC.

This clonotype was seen a few times. The genes are TRBV29-1 and TRBJ2-7; D perhaps matches TRBD1 (6 bases). V gave up 4 bases and J gave up 3 bases, with 10 bases separating them. The CDR3 consists of 12 residues. Germline CDR1 reads SQVTM; CDR2 reads ANQGSEA. CDR3 amino acids: CSVGTVDYEQYF. Here the CDR3 DNA reads TGCAGCGTTGGGACAGTTGACTACGAGCAGTACTTC.

The chain combines TRBV4-3 with TRBJ2-7; D call uncertain. The CDR3 spans 12 residues. Germline loops: CDR1 LGHNA, CDR2 YSLEER. V lost 0 bases, J lost 6 bases, and 6 bases lay in between. The CDR3 DNA sequence: TGCGCCAGCAGCCAAGATATGAGCGAGCAGTACTTC. Its protein is CASSQDMSEQYF.

A few counts support this clonotype. The rearrangement uses TRBV3-1 and TRBJ1-2, with 9 nucleotides matching TRBD1. V was clipped by 1 base and J by 4 bases; unmatched bases: 7. There are 16 residues in the CDR3. Germline V gene sequence: CDR1 LGHDT, CDR2 YNNKEL (reference sequence). The CDR3, as DNA: TGTGCCAGCAGCCAAGCCGGGACAGGGAGATCCTATGGCTACACCTTC. Residues: CASSQAGTGRSYGYTF.

This clonotype was counted only a few times. The chain joins TRBV4-3 to TRBJ1-1, with D tentatively TRBD1 (5 bases). This CDR3 has 15 amino acids. With 0 bases removed from V and 3 bases from J, the gap between germline ends came to 11 bases. Germline CDR1 LGHNA, CDR2 YSLEER. This CDR3 is CASSQEPRVYTEAFF. As DNA, the CDR3 is TGCGCCAGCAGCCAAGAGCCCAGGGTGTACACTGAAGCTTTCTTT.

This clonotype was counted at least ten times. V is TRBV5-1 and J is TRBJ2-7; 8 bases line up with TRBD1. Unmatched junction bases numbered 7, after V lost 2 bases and J lost 3 bases. Germline assignment: CDR1 SGHRS and CDR2 YFSETQ. This CDR3 comprises 15 residues. CDR3 amino acids: CASSFGGQGNYEQYF. The CDR3 region has the DNA TGCGCCAGCAGCTTTGGAGGACAGGGCAACTACGAGCAGTACTTC.

The chain joins TRBV12-3 or TRBV12-4 to TRBJ2-7; 10 positions match TRBD2. The CDR3 sequence is 15 residues long. Trimming removed 5 bases from V and 3 bases from J; junction bases left unmatched: 7. Here the CDR3 reads CASSIRAGGIYEQYF. The CDR3 DNA is TGTGCCAGCAGTATAAGAGCGGGAGGGATCTACGAGCAGTACTTC.

The chain is built from TRBV6-5 and TRBJ1-2; D remains unclear. The CDR3 is 14 residues long. Trimming took 2 bases from V and 2 from J, leaving 9 bases between them. Germline V gene lookup returns CDR1 MNHEY and CDR2 SVGAGI. The CDR3 nucleotides read TGTGCCAGCAGTTACGTCGGGGAAAACTATGGCTACACCTTC. It yields the protein CASSYVGENYGYTF.

V gene TRBV9 combines with J gene TRBJ2-6; no clear D. Germline lookup yields CDR1 SGDLS and CDR2 YYNGEE. Trimming left V 7 bases short and J 1 base short, with 12 bases between. This CDR3 spans 15 amino acids. The CDR3 bases are TGTGCCAGCGGGTCTGGATTATCTGGGGCCAACGTCCTGACTTTC. Its translation is CASGSGLSGANVLTF. Drawing the rest from reference TRBV9 and TRBJ2-6, the complete variable domain is DSGVTQTPKHLITATGQRVTLRCSPRSGDLSVYWYQQSLDQGLQFLIQYYNGEERAKGNILERFSAQQFPDLHSELNLSSLELGDSALYFCASGSGLSGANVLTFGAGSRLTVL.

This clonotype was detected a few times. The genes are TRBV4-1 and TRBJ1-2; D gene unclear. Germline assignment: CDR1 MGHRA and CDR2 YSYEKL. CDR3 length: 15 residues. Trimming took 0 bases from V and 5 from J, leaving 13 bases between them. The CDR3 loop reads CASSQDPTTAYGYTF. CDR3 DNA sequence: TGCGCCAGCAGCCAAGACCCCACGACGGCATATGGCTACACCTTC.

This clonotype has more than one count but fewer than ten. The chain is built from TRBV5-1 and TRBJ2-2; D is ambiguous. Trimming took off 2 bases at V and 5 bases at J, with 10 bases between the two ends. This CDR3 region has 14 residues. From germline, CDR1 is SGHRS and CDR2 YFSETQ. Here the CDR3 DNA reads TGCGCCAGCAGCTTTTCCGTTTTGACCGGGGAGCTGTTTTTT. It yields the protein CASSFSVLTGELFF.

This sequence joins TRBV7-9 and TRBJ2-5; 9 bases fit TRBD2. CDR1 and CDR2 (germline): SEHNR, FQNEAQ (reference sequence). This CDR3 region has 15 residues. Germline trimming cut 2 bases from V and 1 base from J; bases unmatched to any gene: 2. The CDR3 sequence is CASSLRLAAQETQYF. Here the CDR3 DNA reads TGTGCCAGCAGCTTAAGACTAGCGGCCCAAGAGACCCAGTACTTC.

This clonotype has more than one count but fewer than ten. This sequence joins TRBV13 and TRBJ2-4; the D gene is possibly TRBD2 (6 bases). The CDR3 sequence is 14 residues long. The V end was cut by 5 bases, the J end by 4 bases, with 12 bases between. Germline V gene data show CDR1 as PRHDT and CDR2 as FYEKMQ (reference sequence). CDR3 in DNA: TGTGCCAGCAGCCCACCGGAGGGGAAAAACATTCAGTACTTC. It yields the protein CASSPPEGKNIQYF.

The table lists this clonotype with a few counts. The chain links TRBV11-2 to TRBJ2-3, with a possible D match to TRBD2 (5 bases). V was pared by 5 bases and J by 5 bases, with 20 bases between. Germline-derived CDR1 and CDR2 are SGHAT and FQNNGV. The CDR3 is 16 residues long. The CDR3 region has the DNA TGTGCCAGCAGCCCTCTAAGTAGTTCCGGGGAAGATACGCAGTATTTT. Translated: CASSPLSSSGEDTQYF.

This clonotype has a handful of counts. This sequence joins TRBV12-3 or TRBV12-4 and TRBJ1-1; D call uncertain. Trimming took off 6 bases at V and 7 bases at J, with 12 bases between the two ends. This CDR3 comprises 12 residues. The CDR3 nucleotides read TGTGCCAGCAGACTCTACGGTATTGAAGCTTTCTTT. This gives the protein CASRLYGIEAFF.

The chain uses TRBV20-1 and TRBJ1-5; D unresolved. V lost 1 base to trimming and J lost 4 bases, with 8 bases between them. The CDR3 runs 13 residues. Germline V CDR1 and CDR2: DFQATT, SNEGSKA (reference sequence). CDR3 sequence: CSARVLGNQPQHF. CDR3 nucleotides: TGCAGTGCTAGAGTTTTGGGGAATCAGCCCCAGCATTTT.

In its sample, this clonotype was seen a few times. V and J are TRBV27 and TRBJ2-1; D unclear. Trimming removed 5 bases from V and 9 bases from J, with 11 bases in between. Germline V gene data show CDR1 as MNHEY and CDR2 as SMNVEV (reference sequence). This CDR3 region has 12 residues. CDR3 region: CASSPPGSEQFF. In DNA form, the CDR3 reads TGTGCCAGCAGTCCCCCGGGTAGTGAGCAGTTCTTC.

V usage is TRBV24-1 and J usage is TRBJ2-1; 8 nucleotides agree with TRBD1. Germline CDR1 reads KGHDR; CDR2 reads SFDVKD. The trim removed 0 bases at V and 6 bases at J, leaving 6 bases unmatched. The CDR3 is made up of 16 amino acids. CDR3 sequence: CATSDLRTGTGNEQFF. CDR3 nucleotide sequence: TGTGCCACCAGTGATTTGAGGACAGGGACCGGCAATGAGCAGTTCTTC.